The clone carrying this T cell receptor (beta chain) was seen ten or more times. What it binds is unknown. CDR1 is KGHSH and CDR2 is LQKENI in the germline V gene. This CDR3 contains 14 residues. The V end was cut by 8 bases, the J end by 8 bases, with 20 bases between. This sample is part of a study of shared clonotypes between healthy human individuals. This was a deep-level run. As processed by the authors: Filtering differed for immunoSEQ, which gave only junction sequences without quality scores. TCRdb's table, derived via immunoSEQ multiplex PCR, lists solely in-frame clones and lacks some. V, J and clone size derive from that table, while D and trimming were established from the DNA sequence. The table shows under 1,100,000 clones, with more than 75% occurring only once. Study conclusions and caveats: Memory subsets generally showed smaller estimated richness than naive subsets did.

The donors, all of them Caucasian adults, lived in Nashville, Tennessee. Sequencing used memory CD4+ T cells from PBMCs. Sample subset: CD45RA-negative fraction. The genes are TRBV18 and TRBJ2-3; D may match TRBD1 or TRBD2 (6 bases each). The TCR sequence derives from a man younger than 35 in good health. Some clones in this sample may be carry-over from other donors' samples. The CDR3 DNA follows: TGTGCCAGCCACACTAGCACAGGGATGGGTACGCAGTATTTT. The encoded protein is CASHTSTGMGTQYF.